Following are 20 T cell receptor beta chains from one sample sequenced in a study of shared clonotypes between healthy human individuals. Assay used: immunoSEQ multiplex PCR; TCRdb lists only in-frame clones, some missing. The sample shows about 1 million clones, about 75% of them seen only once. Sequencing input: memory CD4+ T cells sorted from blood. Subset here: CD45RA-negative fraction. Receptors originate from a man between 18 and 35 years old in good health.

This chain joins TRBV5-1 and TRBJ2-5; 7 nucleotides agree with TRBD2. Trimming took 0 bases from V and 3 from J; bases not matched to a gene: 8. The CDR3 extends over 16 amino acids. The germline gives CDR1 SGHRS, CDR2 YFSETQ. CDR3 region: CASSLALASGKETQYF. The CDR3 nucleotides read TGCGCCAGCAGCTTGGCCCTAGCTAGCGGAAAAGAGACCCAGTACTTC.

CDR3 protein: CSVDAMNTEAFF. CDR3 bases: TGCAGCGTTGATGCAATGAACACTGAAGCTTTCTTT. The chain employs TRBV29-1 and TRBJ1-1; no firm D call. Trimming shortened V by 3 bases and J by 0 bases, and 5 bases separated the two germline ends. The CDR3 is 12 residues long. The germline gives CDR1 SQVTM, CDR2 ANQGSEA.

The rearrangement uses TRBV6-5 and TRBJ2-4, with a tentative D call TRBD1 (7 bases). Trimming pared 0 bases from V and 9 bases from J, leaving 15 bases between. The CDR3 runs 15 residues. CDR1 is MNHEY and CDR2 is SVGAGI in the germline V gene. CDR3 nucleotide sequence: TGTGCCAGCAGTTACTCGGGTCAGGGGGGATCCATTCAGTACTTC. This gives the protein CASSYSGQGGSIQYF.

This rearrangement joins TRBV7-9 to TRBJ2-3; D not resolved. CDR3 length: 12 amino acids. The germline gives CDR1 SEHNR, CDR2 FQNEAQ (reference sequence). V dropped 6 bases and J dropped 6 bases, with 10 bases sitting between them. CDR3 region: CASRLPSDTQYF. CDR3 sequence (DNA): TGTGCCAGCAGGTTACCGTCGGATACGCAGTATTTT.

J is TRBJ2-1 and V is TRBV2; 10 bases agree with TRBD2. Germline-derived CDR1 and CDR2 are SNHLY and FYNNEI. The CDR3 sequence is 15 residues long. The trim removed 3 bases at V and 9 bases at J, leaving 8 bases unmatched. The CDR3 sequence is CASSDQASGRGEQFF. CDR3 sequence (DNA): TGTGCCAGCAGTGATCAGGCTAGCGGGAGAGGTGAGCAGTTCTTC.

The J gene is TRBJ2-7, the V gene TRBV11-3; D assignment may be TRBD1 or TRBD2 (5 bases each). Germline V gene lookup returns CDR1 SGHNT and CDR2 YENEEA. The CDR3 loop spans 15 amino acids. Trimming cost V 5 bases and J 5 bases, with 19 bases left between them. This CDR3 reads CASSPGTAVGDEQYF. In DNA, the CDR3 is TGTGCCAGCAGCCCCGGGACGGCCGTCGGGGACGAGCAGTACTTC.

The genes are TRBV4-1 and TRBJ2-3; perhaps TRBD2 as D (5 bases). The CDR3 extends over 15 amino acids. The ends were cut back, 2 bases at V and 4 bases at J, with 13 bases in the middle. Per the germline V gene, CDR1 is MGHRA and CDR2 is YSYEKL. Here the CDR3 reads CASSQSGTLPDTQYF. DNA for the CDR3: TGCGCCAGCAGCCAATCGGGAACTCTTCCAGATACGCAGTATTTT.

The V and J genes are TRBV19 and TRBJ2-5, with D perhaps TRBD2 (6 bases). The V end was cut by 5 bases, the J end by 5 bases, with 12 bases between. CDR1 LNHDA and CDR2 SQIVND come from the germline V gene (reference sequence). The CDR3 runs to 13 residues. CDR3 region: CASSSQGGETQYF. CDR3 bases: TGTGCCAGTAGTTCACAAGGAGGGGAGACCCAGTACTTC.

The V gene is TRBV4-3, the J gene TRBJ1-2; TRBD1 agrees at 7 bases. Germline-derived CDR1 and CDR2 are LGHNA and YSLEER. Trimming removed 5 bases from V and 2 bases from J; junction bases left unmatched: 2. The CDR3 spans 13 residues. The CDR3 loop reads CASSEQGNYGYTF. CDR3 in DNA: TGCGCCAGCAGCGAACAGGGGAACTATGGCTACACCTTC.

This chain's CDR3 is CASSEGGAVNTEAFF. The CDR3 DNA follows: TGTGCCAGCAGTGAAGGGGGTGCGGTGAACACTGAAGCTTTCTTT. The chain uses TRBV28 and TRBJ1-1, with a possible D match to TRBD1 (6 bases). Germline loops: CDR1 MDHEN, CDR2 SYDVKM. This CDR3 contains 15 residues. The V gene lost 5 bases and the J gene lost 0 bases, with 13 bases spanning the gap. Based on the CDR3 plus reference TRBV28 and TRBJ1-1, the full variable domain is DVKVTQSSRYLVKRTGEKVFLECVQDMDHENMFWYRQDPGLGLRLIYFSYDVKMKEKGDIPEGYSVSREKKERFSLILESASTNQTSMYLCASSEGGAVNTEAFFGQGTRLTVV.

The chain is built from TRBV2 and TRBJ1-3, with D unclear. Trimming took 10 bases from V and 3 from J, leaving 13 bases between them. The germline V gene has CDR1 SNHLY and CDR2 FYNNEI. The CDR3 spans 13 residues. The CDR3 DNA sequence: TGTGCCACAGCGGGCACGATTGGAAACACCATATATTTT. Protein product: CATAGTIGNTIYF.

The rearrangement links TRBV7-3 to TRBJ2-3, with 14 bases identical to TRBD2. Germline V gene data show CDR1 as SGHTA and CDR2 as FQGTGA. The CDR3 loop spans 19 amino acids. Germline trimming cut 4 bases from V and 0 bases from J; bases unmatched to any gene: 9. The DNA of the CDR3 is TGTGCCAGCAGCTGGAAGGGGACTAGCGGGAGACCTAGCACAGATACGCAGTATTTT. This gives the protein CASSWKGTSGRPSTDTQYF.

This clone was seen a single time. The chain uses TRBV19 and TRBJ2-1; 10 positions match TRBD2. The V and J ends lost 9 bases and 8 bases, in that order; junction bases with no gene match: 10. Per germline, CDR1 LNHDA and CDR2 SQIVND (reference sequence). The CDR3 is made up of 14 amino acids. CDR3 residues: CASKFLAGAYEQFF. The CDR3 bases are TGTGCCAGCAAGTTTCTAGCGGGGGCCTATGAGCAGTTCTTC.

The chain combines TRBV28 with TRBJ1-5; D gene ambiguous. CDR3 length equals 12 residues. Germline V lookup: CDR1 MDHEN, CDR2 SYDVKM. Between the trimmed V and J ends, which lost 4 bases and 7 bases, there was a span of 8 bases. The CDR3 spells CASSYGSQPQHF. The CDR3 DNA is TGTGCCAGCAGTTACGGCAGCCAGCCCCAGCATTTT.

The genes are TRBV6-1 and TRBJ1-2; possibly TRBD1 for D (5 bases). V lost 2 bases to trimming and J lost 5 bases, with 15 bases between them. CDR3 length equals 15 residues. Looked up from germline, CDR1 is MNHNS and CDR2 is SASEGT. The CDR3 DNA reads TGTGCCAGCAGTGAATGGGGCAGGGTGGGGTATGGCTACACCTTC. This translates into CASSEWGRVGYGYTF.

V and J are TRBV19 and TRBJ1-1, with D perhaps matching TRBD1 (6 bases). The germline gives CDR1 LNHDA, CDR2 SQIVND (reference sequence). The V gene lost 5 bases and the J gene lost 1 base, with 14 bases spanning the gap. The length of the CDR3 is 15 residues. The CDR3 spells CASSWQGRGNTEAFF. CDR3 bases: TGTGCCAGTAGTTGGCAGGGGCGGGGGAACACTGAAGCTTTCTTT.

This clone has only one observation. The J gene is TRBJ1-2, the V gene TRBV10-3; the match to TRBD1 covers 8 bases. This CDR3 contains 16 residues. The germline V gene encodes CDR1 ENHRY and CDR2 SYGVKD. Unmatched junction bases numbered 8, after V lost 0 bases and J lost 5 bases. CDR3 sequence: CAISESNVRDRYGYTF. CDR3 coding DNA: TGTGCCATCAGTGAGTCGAACGTCCGGGACAGGTATGGCTACACCTTC.

To note about this clone: Different DNA sequences within this sample yield the same CDR3. The chain recombines TRBV6-1 with TRBJ1-3, with D possibly matching TRBD1 (5 bases). V was pared by 8 bases and J by 4 bases, with 12 bases between. The CDR3 loop spans 13 amino acids. From germline, CDR1 is MNHNS and CDR2 SASEGT. CDR3 in amino acids: CASGRGAGNTIYF. CDR3 in DNA: TGTGCCAGCGGGAGGGGAGCAGGAAACACCATATATTTT.

The chain uses TRBV27 and TRBJ1-2; the D is unclear. Trimming removed 5 bases from V and 8 bases from J, with 12 bases in between. The CDR3 has 12 residues. Germline V lookup: CDR1 MNHEY, CDR2 SMNVEV (reference sequence). This CDR3 is CASSPPWGGYTF. DNA for the CDR3: TGTGCCAGCAGTCCACCATGGGGAGGCTACACCTTC.

The V and J genes are TRBV6-5 and TRBJ2-7; perhaps TRBD1 as D (7 bases). Trimming stripped 2 bases from V and 2 bases from J, with 16 bases between. CDR3 length equals 16 residues. Germline assignment: CDR1 MNHEY and CDR2 SVGAGI. This chain's CDR3 is CASSYAGQLEPYEQYF. DNA of the CDR3: TGTGCCAGCAGTTACGCGGGACAGTTAGAGCCCTACGAGCAGTACTTC.